The clone carrying this T cell receptor beta chain was picked up one time. These data are taken from a study of blood T cell repertoires in COVID-19. Study summary: Sample material is recorded as cDNA or gDNA derived from T cells, B-cell-depleted T cells, or PBMCs.

Profiling relied on immunoSEQ multiplex PCR, and the TCRdb table lists in-frame clones only, not all of them. Found here are about 42,000 clones, around nine tenths of them singletons; the top ten hold over 2%. Germline loops: CDR1 SQVTM, CDR2 ANQGSEA. This CDR3 has 13 amino acids. V was pared by 0 bases and J by 8 bases, with 13 bases between. This chain uses TRBV29-1 with TRBJ1-2, with D unresolved. Sequenced: peripheral blood. The sequence came from a human donor in a cohort sampled during active COVID-19. CDR3 DNA: TGCAGCGTTGAAGATGAATGGAGTACCGGCTACACCTTC. Translated: CSVEDEWSTGYTF.